The clone carrying this T cell receptor (beta chain) was counted many times. Each CDR3 protein is one row after TCRdb ran MiXCR on the 5' RACE reads. Among roughly 470,000 distinct CDR3 sequences listed, over 11% were seen once. The data belong to a study of identical twins. Germline CDR1 reads DFQATT; CDR2 reads SNEGSKA (reference sequence). The CDR3 spans 14 residues. V was clipped by 0 bases and J by 7 bases, with 13 bases between them. These data are also associated with another study on yellow fever vaccine responses in identical twins.

The specimen was CD4+ T cells sorted from blood. The clonotype originates from a woman younger than 30 in good health. J is TRBJ2-1 and V is TRBV20-1; TRBD2 might be the D (5 bases). CDR3 bases: TGCAGTGCTAGAGATCTGAGGGTGGGGAATGAGCAGTTCTTC. Translating it yields CSARDLRVGNEQFF.